Listed below are T cell receptor beta chains from one sample, sequenced in a study of shared clonotypes between healthy human individuals. Repertoires were generated with immunoSEQ multiplex PCR, while TCRdb's copy carries only in-frame clones and drops some. Here the sample spans 2 million to 3 million clones, 93% being singletons. The specimen sequenced was naive CD4+ T cells from PBMCs. These receptors all come from a man aged 18 to 35 in good health. Some clones in this sample may be carry-over from other donors' samples. Each CDR3 is given with its conserved first and last residue. A D gene is named only where the DNA matches it firmly. The listing skips clone size in some rows; elsewhere it reads once, few, many or a size class.

d_call clone_size j_call v_call cdr3_aa cdr3_nt
NA NA TRBJ2-1 TRBV6-1 CASSDSSTRQFF TGTGCCAGCAGTGATTCCTCAACCCGACAGTTCTTC
NA NA TRBJ2-6 TRBV11-3 CASSFGHSGANVLTF TGTGCCAGCAGCTTCGGCCACTCTGGGGCCAACGTCCTGACTTTC
NA NA TRBJ1-6 TRBV6-5 CASSYSQTPPGSPLHF TGTGCCAGCAGTTACTCGCAGACACCTCCGGGGTCACCCCTCCACTTT
TRBD2 NA TRBJ2-3 TRBV28 CASTIIGGAGDTDTQYF TGTGCCAGCACCATCATCGGGGGGGCGGGTGACACAGATACGCAGTATTTT
TRBD1 once TRBJ1-1 TRBV7-2 CASSFRTGLRSTEAFF TGTGCCAGCAGCTTCCGGACAGGGCTAAGAAGCACTGAAGCTTTCTTT
TRBD1 once TRBJ2-7 TRBV2 CASRRRTGWYEQYF TGTGCCAGCAGGAGGAGGACAGGGTGGTACGAGCAGTACTTC
NA NA TRBJ2-5 TRBV30 CAWSVKGGIETQYF TGTGCCTGGAGTGTGAAGGGGGGCATCGAGACCCAGTACTTC
TRBD2 NA TRBJ2-5 TRBV9 CASRDASGSLETQYF TGTGCCAGCAGGGACGCTAGCGGGAGTTTAGAGACCCAGTACTTC
NA NA TRBJ2-3 TRBV6-5 CASKRGILTDTQYF TGTGCCAGCAAAAGGGGGATCCTGACAGATACGCAGTATTTT
NA NA TRBJ2-3 TRBV5-1 CASSLETSPKAQYF TGCGCCAGCAGCCTTGAGACCTCCCCAAAAGCGCAGTATTTT
NA NA TRBJ2-2 TRBV4-2 CASSQDSLGAQAGELFF TGTGCCAGCAGCCAAGATTCTCTGGGTGCACAGGCCGGGGAGCTGTTTTTT
NA NA TRBJ2-6 TRBV9 CASSVARRGPLAFSGANVLTF TGTGCCAGCAGCGTAGCTAGGAGAGGACCGCTCGCGTTCTCTGGGGCCAACGTCCTGACTTTC
NA NA TRBJ1-4 TRBV5-1 CASSAQGSNEKLFF TGCGCCAGCAGCGCACAGGGCTCTAATGAAAAACTGTTTTTT
NA NA TRBJ2-5 TRBV5-1 CASSFGQQQETQYF TGCGCCAGCAGCTTTGGACAGCAGCAAGAGACCCAGTACTTC
TRBD2 NA TRBJ2-1 TRBV10-3 CATHTTSGSQSEQFF TGTGCCACCCACACGACTAGCGGGAGTCAGAGTGAGCAGTTCTTC
NA NA TRBJ1-3 TRBV5-6 CASSYRGNTIYF TGTGCCAGCAGCTACAGGGGAAACACCATATATTTT
TRBD2 NA TRBJ2-2 TRBV7-7 CASSFSLAGVSGELFF TGTGCCAGCAGCTTTTCACTAGCGGGAGTAAGCGGGGAGCTGTTTTTT
TRBD2 NA TRBJ2-5 TRBV29-1 CSARLAGVETQYF TGCAGCGCTCGACTAGCGGGAGTGGAGACCCAGTACTTC
TRBD2 NA TRBJ2-5 TRBV28 CASRLAGTHQETQYF TGTGCCAGCAGACTAGCGGGAACCCACCAAGAGACCCAGTACTTC
TRBD2 once TRBJ2-3 TRBV7-2 CASRQTSLRGTDTQYF TGTGCCAGCAGGCAGACTAGCCTACGGGGGACAGATACGCAGTATTTT
TRBD1 NA TRBJ1-4 TRBV2 CASSSDRGREKLFF TGTGCCAGCAGCTCGGACAGGGGTAGAGAAAAACTGTTTTTT
NA NA TRBJ2-5 TRBV6-6 CASRTGAGEETQYF TGTGCCAGCAGGACGGGGGCAGGGGAAGAGACCCAGTACTTC
TRBD2 once TRBJ2-1 TRBV4-2 CASSQASTGTSRWEQFF TGTGCCAGCAGCCAAGCCTCAACCGGGACTAGCAGGTGGGAGCAGTTCTTC
TRBD1 once TRBJ2-7 TRBV5-5 CASSPLTGGVRDEQYF TGTGCCAGCAGCCCCCTAACAGGGGGCGTCCGAGACGAGCAGTACTTC
TRBD1 NA TRBJ1-1 TRBV19 CASSMTGGEAFF TGTGCCAGTAGTATGACAGGGGGCGAGGCTTTCTTT
NA NA TRBJ1-5 TRBV6-5 CASSYNGDQPQHF TGTGCCAGCAGTTATAACGGAGATCAGCCCCAGCATTTT
NA NA TRBJ1-1 TRBV7-3 CASSFLGQPNTEAFF TGTGCCAGCAGCTTCCTCGGACAGCCAAACACTGAAGCTTTCTTT
TRBD1 NA TRBJ1-1 TRBV6-5 CASSKGGAGTEAFF TGTGCCAGCAGTAAAGGGGGCGCTGGGACTGAAGCTTTCTTT
NA few TRBJ1-1 TRBV7-9 CASSLSWTVGPSNTEAFF TGTGCCAGCAGCTTATCCTGGACCGTTGGTCCCTCGAACACTGAAGCTTTCTTT
TRBD2 NA TRBJ2-1 TRBV10-3 CAAKTIAGGDMEQFF TGTGCCGCAAAAACTATTGCGGGAGGGGATATGGAGCAGTTCTTC
NA NA TRBJ2-5 TRBV11-3 CASSRDSSNGETQYF TGTGCCAGCAGCCGGGATTCTTCAAACGGGGAGACCCAGTACTTC
TRBD2 NA TRBJ2-2 TRBV6-6 CASTPSGISNTGELFF TGTGCCAGCACTCCTAGCGGGATATCAAACACCGGGGAGCTGTTTTTT
TRBD1 NA TRBJ2-3 TRBV5-1 CASSRDRYGDTQYF TGCGCCAGCAGCCGGGACAGATACGGAGATACGCAGTATTTT
NA NA TRBJ1-5 TRBV5-1 CASSLEGSGGGNQPQHF TGCGCCAGCAGCTTGGAAGGTTCGGGGGGCGGGAATCAGCCCCAGCATTTT
NA NA TRBJ2-3 TRBV2 CASSPGLAGYTDTQYF TGTGCCAGCAGTCCGGGTCTGGCGGGATACACAGATACGCAGTATTTT
TRBD1 NA TRBJ2-7 TRBV30 CAWRPFGTGLYEQYF TGTGCCTGGAGGCCATTCGGGACAGGGCTTTACGAGCAGTACTTC
TRBD1 NA TRBJ2-1 TRBV7-2 CASSYQTGTGPYNEQFF TGTGCCAGCAGCTACCAAACCGGGACAGGGCCTTACAATGAGCAGTTCTTC
NA NA TRBJ2-1 TRBV9 CASSVSSNNEQFF TGTGCCAGCAGCGTATCTAGCAACAATGAGCAGTTCTTC
NA NA TRBJ2-1 TRBV11-2 CASSLIGLNEQFF TGTGCCAGCAGCTTAATCGGTCTGAATGAGCAGTTCTTC
NA NA TRBJ1-2 TRBV29-1 CSVEVWEGDYGYTF TGCAGCGTTGAAGTCTGGGAAGGCGACTATGGCTACACCTTC
NA NA TRBJ2-2 TRBV15 CATSRPGAPAGGITGELFF TGTGCCACCAGCAGACCCGGGGCACCGGCAGGGGGGATTACCGGGGAGCTGTTTTTT
TRBD2 NA TRBJ2-5 TRBV7-3 CASSYSRLAGQETQYF TGTGCCAGCAGTTACTCGAGACTAGCGGGGCAAGAGACCCAGTACTTC
NA NA TRBJ2-7 TRBV5-1 CASSLQGGQIEQYF TGCGCCAGCAGCTTGCAGGGCGGCCAGATCGAGCAGTACTTC
TRBD1 NA TRBJ1-4 TRBV7-9 CASKGQGVSVANEKLFF TGTGCCAGCAAGGGACAGGGGGTTTCCGTGGCTAATGAAAAACTGTTTTTT
TRBD1 NA TRBJ1-6 TRBV30 CAWGDRGVSPLHF TGTGCCTGGGGAGACAGGGGGGTTTCACCCCTCCACTTT
TRBD2 NA TRBJ2-3 TRBV5-1 CASSLRTSGRADTQYF TGCGCCAGCAGCCTCCGGACTAGCGGGAGGGCAGATACGCAGTATTTT
NA NA TRBJ2-2 TRBV5-1 CASSPWRPRTGELFF TGCGCCAGCAGCCCCTGGAGACCCCGCACCGGGGAGCTGTTTTTT
TRBD1 NA TRBJ2-5 TRBV28 CASSTGRGTGPRETQYF TGTGCCAGCAGTACCGGTCGGGGGACAGGTCCCAGAGAGACCCAGTACTTC
NA NA TRBJ2-1 TRBV6-5 CASSYSIDNEQFF TGTGCCAGCAGTTACTCAATTGACAATGAGCAGTTCTTC
TRBD1 NA TRBJ2-7 TRBV5-8 CASSLGGSEQYF TGTGCCAGCAGCTTAGGGGGCTCCGAGCAGTACTTC
NA NA TRBJ2-1 TRBV18 CASSRSGSNEQFF TGTGCCAGCTCACGTTCGGGGTCCAATGAGCAGTTCTTC
NA NA TRBJ1-1 TRBV19 CASKAGLTRMNTEAFF TGTGCCAGCAAAGCTGGCCTAACCCGAATGAACACTGAAGCTTTCTTT
NA NA TRBJ1-4 TRBV13 CASTLGGFGEKLFF TGTGCCAGCACCCTCGGGGGTTTCGGTGAAAAACTGTTTTTT
NA NA TRBJ1-2 TRBV5-5 CASSYSATGNYGYTF TGTGCCAGCAGCTATAGCGCGACTGGTAACTATGGCTACACCTTC
TRBD1 NA TRBJ2-7 TRBV7-9 CASSLGQGLHEQYF TGTGCCAGCAGCTTAGGACAGGGGTTACACGAGCAGTACTTC
NA NA TRBJ1-1 TRBV6-1 CASSEKWRVEDTEAFF TGTGCCAGCAGTGAAAAATGGAGGGTTGAGGACACTGAAGCTTTCTTT
TRBD2 NA TRBJ2-1 TRBV11-3 CASSLKVAGVYNEQFF TGTGCCAGCAGCTTAAAGGTAGCGGGAGTTTACAATGAGCAGTTCTTC
TRBD1 NA TRBJ1-2 TRBV5-1 CASSPEAGGYYGYTF TGCGCCAGCAGCCCGGAGGCAGGGGGATATTATGGCTACACCTTC
NA NA TRBJ2-5 TRBV5-1 CASSPGGMETQYF TGCGCCAGCAGCCCGGGCGGTATGGAGACCCAGTACTTC
TRBD2 NA TRBJ2-1 TRBV4-2 CASREDRTSGFSYNEQFF TGTGCCAGCAGAGAAGATAGGACTAGCGGGTTCTCCTACAATGAGCAGTTCTTC